This T cell receptor (beta chain) comes out of a study of blood T cell repertoires in COVID-19. Background on the study: T cells, B-cell-depleted T cells, or PBMCs provided the cDNA or gDNA that served as material.

The germline V gene encodes CDR1 SGHVS and CDR2 FNYEAQ. Losses at the gene ends were 6 bases for V and 4 bases for J; bases not matched to a gene: 10. This CDR3 comprises 15 residues. Original processing methods: Estimates of nucleated cell counts were drawn from the amplification of reference gene primers. The table came from immunoSEQ multiplex PCR; TCRdb's copy has only in-frame clones and leaves some out. V, J and clone size reflect that table, while D and trimming were determined from the DNA. The table records hundreds of thousands of clones, about 88% of them present only once. The sample comprised peripheral blood. The receptor was derived from a woman between 70 and 85 years old with COVID-19, enrolled during active disease. The chain couples TRBV7-6 to TRBJ2-7, with 9 bases matching TRBD1. CDR3 sequence reads: CASSSDRGIQYEQYF. The DNA of the CDR3 is TGTGCCAGCAGTTCGGACAGGGGAATTCAGTACGAGCAGTACTTC. Using reference TRBV7-6 and TRBJ2-7 for the parts outside the CDR3, the full variable domain is GAGVSQSPRYKVTKRGQDVALRCDPISGHVSLYWYRQALGQGPEFLTYFNYEAQQDKSGLPNDRFSAERPEGSISTLTIQRTEQRDSAMYRCASSSDRGIQYEQYFGPGTRLTVT.